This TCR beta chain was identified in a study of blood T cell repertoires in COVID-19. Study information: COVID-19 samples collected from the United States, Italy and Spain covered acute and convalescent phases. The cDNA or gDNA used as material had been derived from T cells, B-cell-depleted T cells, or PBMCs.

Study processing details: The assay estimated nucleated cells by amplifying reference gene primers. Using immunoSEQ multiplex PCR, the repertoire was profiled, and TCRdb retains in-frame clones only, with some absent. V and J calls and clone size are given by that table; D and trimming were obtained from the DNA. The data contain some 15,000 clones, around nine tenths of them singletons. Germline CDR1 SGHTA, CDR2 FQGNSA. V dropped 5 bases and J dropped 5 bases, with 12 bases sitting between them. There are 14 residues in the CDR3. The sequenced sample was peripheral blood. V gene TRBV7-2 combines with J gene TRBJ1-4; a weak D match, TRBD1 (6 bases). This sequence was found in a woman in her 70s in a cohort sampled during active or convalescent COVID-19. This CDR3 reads CASSRGGANEKLFF. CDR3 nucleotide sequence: TGTGCCAGCAGCCGCGGGGGGGCCAATGAAAAACTGTTTTTT.